Shown below are 2 T cell receptor beta chains from a single sample sequenced in a study of cytomegalovirus exposure and HLA in healthy donors. The PCR used 60 Vbeta and 13 Jbeta primers. The protocol was immunoSEQ multiplex PCR, while the TCRdb copy is restricted to in-frame clones and leaves out a portion. Among 82,000 or so clones listed, about a tenth were seen once. Sequenced: PBMCs. The receptors here all came from a man in his sixties in good health and CMV-seropositive.

The chain has TRBV9 and TRBJ2-2; D not resolved. CDR1 is SGDLS, CDR2 YYNGEE, per germline. There are 13 residues in the CDR3. V lost 4 bases and J 7 bases, leaving 11 bases between the germline ends. The CDR3 is CASSSVVVGELFF. The CDR3 DNA is TGTGCCAGCAGCTCCGTAGTCGTCGGGGAGCTGTTTTTT.

The rearrangement uses TRBV10-3 and TRBJ1-2; D call uncertain. CDR1 is ENHRY, CDR2 SYGVKD, per germline. This CDR3 has 14 amino acids. V lost 7 bases, J lost 5 bases, and 17 bases lay in between. The CDR3 region is CAITEGDLTYGYTF. The CDR3 DNA sequence: TGTGCCATCACCGAGGGAGATCTCACTTATGGCTACACCTTC.